In this sample, the clone carrying this TCR beta chain turned up a few times. This CDR3 region has 16 residues. Germline CDR1 MDHEN, CDR2 SYDVKM. Trimming pared 10 bases from V and 2 bases from J, leaving 18 bases between. The sample is drawn from a study of regulatory T cells in long-lasting Graves disease. Arm-PCR of CDR3 regions and iRepertoire HTBI primers were the basis on which TCR beta libraries were built. TCRdb used MiXCR to reprocess the multiplex PCR reads, holding one entry per CDR3 protein. The sample has 600,000 to 650,000 distinct CDR3 sequences, roughly 15% seen once; the top ten hold approximately 20%. Noted time point: newly diagnosed GD, antithyroid drugs for less than 3 months. PBMCs were the source of the RNA used for TCR sequencing. These data are also associated with another study on T cells in Graves' hyperthyroidism and ophthalmopathy. That work contributes: TCR CDR3 regions were first amplified by RT-PCR with HTBI primers.

This TCR was recovered from a woman aged 25-40 years with Graves disease. The chain combines TRBV28 with TRBJ2-6; D ambiguous. The starting material was peripheral blood mononuclear cells (PBMCs), obtained at new diagnosis, from a patient treated with antithyroid drugs. The CDR3 DNA follows: TGTGCCACCCGACCTCCGGTCCCCCCTGGGGCCAACGTCCTGACTTTC. Protein: CATRPPVPPGANVLTF.